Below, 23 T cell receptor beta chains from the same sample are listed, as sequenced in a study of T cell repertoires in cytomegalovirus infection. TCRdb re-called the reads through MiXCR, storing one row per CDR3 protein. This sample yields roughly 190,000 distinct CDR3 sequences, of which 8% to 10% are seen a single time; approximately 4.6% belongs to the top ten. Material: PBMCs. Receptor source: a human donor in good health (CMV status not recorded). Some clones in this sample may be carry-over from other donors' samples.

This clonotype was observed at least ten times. The CDR3 DNA is TGTGCCACCACAGACAGGCGGCGCCCCTACAATGAGCAGTTCTTC. Translation gives CATTDRRRPYNEQFF. The V call is TRBV28, the J call TRBJ2-1; the D gene is possibly TRBD1 (6 bases). Germline values: CDR1 MDHEN, CDR2 SYDVKM. Trimming removed 10 bases from V and 2 bases from J, with 18 bases in between. The CDR3 runs 15 residues.

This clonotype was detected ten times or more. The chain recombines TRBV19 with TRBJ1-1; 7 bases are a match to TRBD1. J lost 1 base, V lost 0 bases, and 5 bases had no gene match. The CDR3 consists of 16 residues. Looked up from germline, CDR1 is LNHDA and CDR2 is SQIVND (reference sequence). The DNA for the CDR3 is TGTGCCAGTAGTATAGATTTCGGACAGGCGAACACTGAAGCTTTCTTT. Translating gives CASSIDFGQANTEAFF.

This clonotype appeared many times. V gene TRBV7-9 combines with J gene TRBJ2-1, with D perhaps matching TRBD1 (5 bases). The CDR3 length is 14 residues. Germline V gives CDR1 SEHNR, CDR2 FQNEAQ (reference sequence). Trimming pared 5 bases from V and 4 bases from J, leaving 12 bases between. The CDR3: CASSPVREYNEQFF. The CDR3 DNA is TGTGCCAGCAGCCCCGTCAGGGAATACAATGAGCAGTTCTTC. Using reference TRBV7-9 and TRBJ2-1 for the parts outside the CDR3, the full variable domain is DTGVSQNPRHKITKRGQNVTFRCDPISEHNRLYWYRQTLGQGPEFLTYFQNEAQLEKSRLLSDRFSAERPKGSFSTLEIQRTEQGDSAMYLCASSPVREYNEQFFGPGTRLTVL.

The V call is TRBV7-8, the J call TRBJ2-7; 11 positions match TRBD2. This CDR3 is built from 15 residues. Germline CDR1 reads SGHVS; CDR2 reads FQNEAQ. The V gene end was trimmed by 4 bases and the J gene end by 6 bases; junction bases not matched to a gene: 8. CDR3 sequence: CASSYRGTSGTEQYF. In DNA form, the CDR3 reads TGTGCCAGCAGCTACAGAGGGACTAGCGGTACCGAGCAGTACTTC.

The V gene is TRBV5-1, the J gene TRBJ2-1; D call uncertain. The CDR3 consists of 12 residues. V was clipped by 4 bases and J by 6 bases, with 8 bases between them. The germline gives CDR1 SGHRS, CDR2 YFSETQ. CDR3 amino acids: CASSIDFNEQFF. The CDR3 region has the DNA TGCGCCAGCAGCATAGACTTCAATGAGCAGTTCTTC.

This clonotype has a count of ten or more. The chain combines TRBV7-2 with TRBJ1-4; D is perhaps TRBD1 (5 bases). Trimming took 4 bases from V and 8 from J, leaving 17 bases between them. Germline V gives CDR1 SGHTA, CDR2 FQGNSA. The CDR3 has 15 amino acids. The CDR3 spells CASSSGALRQEKLFF. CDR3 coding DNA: TGTGCCAGCAGCTCTGGGGCCCTACGGCAGGAAAAACTGTTTTTT.

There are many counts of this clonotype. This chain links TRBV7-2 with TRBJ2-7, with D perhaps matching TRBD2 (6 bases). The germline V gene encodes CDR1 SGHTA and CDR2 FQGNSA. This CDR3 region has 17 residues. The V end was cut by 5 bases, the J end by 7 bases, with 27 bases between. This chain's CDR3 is CASSPRGFSVQTGEQYF. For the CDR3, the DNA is TGTGCCAGCAGCCCCCGGGGGTTTAGCGTCCAAACGGGAGAGCAGTACTTC.

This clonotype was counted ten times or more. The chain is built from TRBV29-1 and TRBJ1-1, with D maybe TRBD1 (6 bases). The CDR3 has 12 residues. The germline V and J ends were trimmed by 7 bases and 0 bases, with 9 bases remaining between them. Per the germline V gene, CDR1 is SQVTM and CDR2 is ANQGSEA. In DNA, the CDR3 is TGCAGCGCAGGACAGTTGAACACTGAAGCTTTCTTT. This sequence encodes CSAGQLNTEAFF.

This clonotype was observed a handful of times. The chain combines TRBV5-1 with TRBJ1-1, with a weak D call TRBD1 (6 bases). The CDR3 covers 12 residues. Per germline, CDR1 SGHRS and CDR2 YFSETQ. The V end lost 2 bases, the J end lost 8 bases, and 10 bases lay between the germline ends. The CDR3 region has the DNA TGCGCCAGCAGCTTTACAGGGTGGGAAGCTTTCTTT. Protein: CASSFTGWEAFF.

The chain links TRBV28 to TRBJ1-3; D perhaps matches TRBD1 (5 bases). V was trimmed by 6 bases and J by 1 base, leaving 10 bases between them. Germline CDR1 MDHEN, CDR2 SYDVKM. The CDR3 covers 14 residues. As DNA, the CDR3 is TGTGCCAGCAGACGTCAGGGTTCTGGAAACACCATATATTTT. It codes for CASRRQGSGNTIYF.

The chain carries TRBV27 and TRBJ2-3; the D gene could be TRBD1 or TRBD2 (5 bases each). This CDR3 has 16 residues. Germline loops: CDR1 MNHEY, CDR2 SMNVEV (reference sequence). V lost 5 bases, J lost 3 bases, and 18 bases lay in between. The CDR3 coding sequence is TGTGCCAGCAGTATCGACCGGGACCCTGTAACAGATACGCAGTATTTT. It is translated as CASSIDRDPVTDTQYF.

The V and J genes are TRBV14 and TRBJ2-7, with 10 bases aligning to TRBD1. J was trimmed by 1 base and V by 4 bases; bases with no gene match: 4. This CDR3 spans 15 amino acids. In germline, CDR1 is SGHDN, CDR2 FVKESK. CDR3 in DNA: TGTGCCAGCAGCCTAGGGACAGGGGCTTCCTACGAGCAGTACTTC. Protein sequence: CASSLGTGASYEQYF.

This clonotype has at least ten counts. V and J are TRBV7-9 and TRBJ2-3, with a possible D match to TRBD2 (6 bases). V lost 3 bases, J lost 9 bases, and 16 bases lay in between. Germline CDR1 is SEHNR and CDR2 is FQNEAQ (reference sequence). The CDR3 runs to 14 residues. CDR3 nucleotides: TGTGCCAGCAGCTTGGGACTGTCACAGAGCACGCAGTATTTT. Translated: CASSLGLSQSTQYF. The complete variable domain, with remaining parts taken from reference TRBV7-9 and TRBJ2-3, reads DTGVSQNPRHKITKRGQNVTFRCDPISEHNRLYWYRQTLGQGPEFLTYFQNEAQLEKSRLLSDRFSAERPKGSFSTLEIQRTEQGDSAMYLCASSLGLSQSTQYFGPGTRLTVL.

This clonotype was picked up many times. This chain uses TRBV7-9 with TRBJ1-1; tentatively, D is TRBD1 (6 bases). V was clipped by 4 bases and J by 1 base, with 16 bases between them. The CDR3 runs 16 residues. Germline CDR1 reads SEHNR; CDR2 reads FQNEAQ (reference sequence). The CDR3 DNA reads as TGTGCCAGCAGCTCCGAGGAGGGACAAAGGAACACTGAAGCTTTCTTT. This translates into CASSSEEGQRNTEAFF.

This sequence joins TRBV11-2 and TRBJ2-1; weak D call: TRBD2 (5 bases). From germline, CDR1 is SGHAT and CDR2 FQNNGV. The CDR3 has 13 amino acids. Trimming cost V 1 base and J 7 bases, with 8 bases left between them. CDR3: CASSLAEGNEQFF. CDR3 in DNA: TGTGCCAGCAGCTTAGCTGAGGGAAATGAGCAGTTCTTC.

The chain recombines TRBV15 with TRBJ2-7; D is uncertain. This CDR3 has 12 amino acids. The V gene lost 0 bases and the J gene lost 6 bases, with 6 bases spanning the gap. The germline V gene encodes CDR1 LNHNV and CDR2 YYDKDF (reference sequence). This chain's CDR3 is CATSREGREQYF. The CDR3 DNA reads TGTGCCACCAGCAGAGAGGGTCGCGAGCAGTACTTC.

Here the CDR3 reads CASRSSEGVVSGNTIYF. As DNA, the CDR3 is TGTGCCAGCAGAAGCAGTGAGGGGGTCGTCTCTGGAAACACCATATATTTT. The J gene is TRBJ1-3, the V gene TRBV28, with D possibly matching TRBD1 (6 bases). The V end was cut by 6 bases, the J end by 0 bases, with 18 bases between. Germline CDR1 and CDR2: MDHEN and SYDVKM. The CDR3 extends over 17 amino acids.

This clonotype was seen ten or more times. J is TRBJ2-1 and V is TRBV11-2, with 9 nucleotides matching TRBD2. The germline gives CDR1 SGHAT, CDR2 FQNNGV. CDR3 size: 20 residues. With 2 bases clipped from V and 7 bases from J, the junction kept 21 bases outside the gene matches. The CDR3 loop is CASSLKLVVAGEGWRNEQFF. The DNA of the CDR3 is TGTGCCAGCAGCTTAAAACTAGTGGTAGCGGGAGAGGGTTGGCGGAATGAGCAGTTCTTC.

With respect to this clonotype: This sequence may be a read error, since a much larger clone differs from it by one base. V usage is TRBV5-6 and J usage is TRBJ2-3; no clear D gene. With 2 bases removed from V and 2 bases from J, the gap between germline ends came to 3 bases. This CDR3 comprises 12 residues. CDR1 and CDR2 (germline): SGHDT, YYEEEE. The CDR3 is CASSFITDTQYF. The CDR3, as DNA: TGTGCCAGCAGCTTTATCACAGATACGCAGTATTTT.

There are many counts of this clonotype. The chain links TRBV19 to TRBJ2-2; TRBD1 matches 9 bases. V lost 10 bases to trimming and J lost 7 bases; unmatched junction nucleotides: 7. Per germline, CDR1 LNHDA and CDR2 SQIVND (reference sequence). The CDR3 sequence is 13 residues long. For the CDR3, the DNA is TGTGCCACAGCGACAGGGGGACTCGGGGAGCTGTTTTTT. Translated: CATATGGLGELFF.

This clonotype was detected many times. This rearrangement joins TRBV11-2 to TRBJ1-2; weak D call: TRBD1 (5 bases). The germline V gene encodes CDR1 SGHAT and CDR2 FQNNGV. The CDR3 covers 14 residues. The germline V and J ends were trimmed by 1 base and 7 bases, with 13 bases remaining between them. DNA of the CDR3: TGTGCCAGCAGCTTAGGACTCTCAAGGGGTGGCTACACCTTC. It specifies CASSLGLSRGGYTF.

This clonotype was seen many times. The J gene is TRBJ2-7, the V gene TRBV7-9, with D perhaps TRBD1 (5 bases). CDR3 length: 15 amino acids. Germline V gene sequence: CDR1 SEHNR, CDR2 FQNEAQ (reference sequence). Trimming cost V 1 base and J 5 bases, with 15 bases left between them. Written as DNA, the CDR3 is TGTGCCAGCAGCTTAGATATGGGGCGCGTCCACGAGCAGTACTTC. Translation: CASSLDMGRVHEQYF.

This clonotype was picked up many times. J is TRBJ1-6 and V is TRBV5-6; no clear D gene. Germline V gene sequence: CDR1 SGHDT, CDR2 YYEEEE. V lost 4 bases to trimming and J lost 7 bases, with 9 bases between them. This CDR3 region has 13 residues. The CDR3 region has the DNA TGTGCCAGCAGCATTAGACTGAATTCACCCCTCCACTTT. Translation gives CASSIRLNSPLHF.